The clone carrying this T cell receptor beta chain showed up just a few times. The antigen is unknown. The read terminates 3 residues ahead of where the CDR3 ends, so the germline J gene completes it. Repertoires were generated with immunoSEQ multiplex PCR, while TCRdb's copy carries only in-frame clones and drops some. The sample yields tens of thousands of clones, without any singletons. The data derive from a study of T cell clonality in common variable immunodeficiency. Study-level results: Fewer deletions and N-nucleotide insertions were reportedly seen in common variable immunodeficiency TCR beta sequences.

V gave up 6 bases and J gave up 7 bases; unmatched junction bases: 12. The germline CDR1 and CDR2 sequences are DFQATT and SNEGSKA (reference sequence). The CDR3 covers 15 residues. The material sequenced was peripheral blood mononuclear cells. The source of this sequence is a human donor with common variable immunodeficiency. This sequence joins TRBV20-1 and TRBJ2-1, with TRBD1 identical over 10 bases. CDR3 bases read: TGCAGTGCCAACCTCCCGGGACAGGGGAAGAATGAG. Amino acid sequence: CSANLPGQGKNE. The CDR3 reads in full as CSANLPGQGKNEQFF.